This TCR beta chain was identified during a study of blood T cell repertoires in COVID-19. Assay: immunoSEQ multiplex PCR; the TCRdb copy retains only in-frame clones and omits some. The data show over 200,000 clones, with 86% seen just once and over 7.5% held by the top ten. The CDR3 length is 18 residues. Germline V gives CDR1 SGHRS, CDR2 YFSETQ. V lost 0 bases, J lost 9 bases, and 22 bases lay in between. This receptor was identified in a man aged 35-49 years who had recovered from COVID-19. The chain couples TRBV5-1 to TRBJ1-6, with TRBD1 as a possible D gene (5 bases). The sequencing input was peripheral blood. CDR3 region: CASSLGGRSFRAFSPLHF. DNA of the CDR3: TGCGCCAGCAGCTTGGGGGGCAGGTCCTTTCGAGCATTTTCACCCCTCCACTTT.